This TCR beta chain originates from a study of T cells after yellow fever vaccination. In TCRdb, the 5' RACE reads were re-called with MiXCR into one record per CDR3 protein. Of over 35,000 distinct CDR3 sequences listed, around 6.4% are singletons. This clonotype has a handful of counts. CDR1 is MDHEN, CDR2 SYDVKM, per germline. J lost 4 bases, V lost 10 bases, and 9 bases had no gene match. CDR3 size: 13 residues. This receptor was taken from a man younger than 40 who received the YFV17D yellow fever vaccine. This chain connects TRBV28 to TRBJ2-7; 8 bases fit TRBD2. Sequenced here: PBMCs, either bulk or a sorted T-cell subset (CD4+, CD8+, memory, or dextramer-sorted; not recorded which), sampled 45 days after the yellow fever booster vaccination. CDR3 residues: CATRGGVGYEQYF. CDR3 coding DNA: TGTGCCACCCGGGGGGGAGTGGGGTACGAGCAGTACTTC.